The 6 T cell receptor beta chains given below trace back to one sample, sequenced in a study of shared clonotypes between healthy human individuals. The repertoire was sequenced with immunoSEQ multiplex PCR; TCRdb's copy has only in-frame clones and lacks some. This table has some 790,000 clones, approximately 72% appearing once. Sequenced sample: memory CD4+ T cells sorted from blood. As for subset: CD45RA-negative fraction. These receptors came from a woman in her twenties or thirties in good health.

This clone was seen many times. V gene TRBV5-1 combines with J gene TRBJ2-7; 7 bases match TRBD2. Germline V gene sequence: CDR1 SGHRS, CDR2 YFSETQ. CDR3 length equals 15 residues. V gave up 0 bases and J gave up 0 bases; unmatched junction bases: 3. In DNA, the CDR3 is TGCGCCAGCAGCTTGGGGCTAGCGGCCTCCTACGAGCAGTACTTC. Its protein product is CASSLGLAASYEQYF.

The rearrangement links TRBV7-9 to TRBJ2-3; D is uncertain. Germline CDR1 and CDR2: SEHNR and FQNEAQ (reference sequence). The CDR3 contains 12 residues. Trimming shortened V by 5 bases and J by 6 bases, and 9 bases separated the two germline ends. The CDR3 coding sequence is TGTGCCAGCAGCCCGCCCCCTGATACGCAGTATTTT. Protein: CASSPPPDTQYF.

This clone has only a few counts. The CDR3 spells CASSLELSASTDTQYF. CDR3 nucleotides: TGTGCCAGCAGCTTGGAATTATCGGCCAGCACAGATACGCAGTATTTT. This rearrangement joins TRBV5-4 to TRBJ2-3, with D uncertain. The CDR3 length is 16 residues. Germline V gene lookup returns CDR1 SGHNT and CDR2 YYREEE (reference sequence). V gave up 0 bases and J gave up 0 bases, with 11 bases separating them.

The J gene is TRBJ1-3, the V gene TRBV9, with no clear D. The CDR3 runs to 16 residues. CDR1 is SGDLS, CDR2 YYNGEE, per germline. V lost 4 bases to trimming and J lost 0 bases, with 14 bases between them. In DNA, the CDR3 is TGTGCCAGCAGCCTCGCTAGGACGGCCTCTGGAAACACCATATATTTT. The encoded protein is CASSLARTASGNTIYF.

The chain couples TRBV5-6 to TRBJ2-5; no definite D call. There are 12 residues in the CDR3. Trimming removed 1 base from V and 3 bases from J, with 4 bases in between. In germline, CDR1 is SGHDT, CDR2 YYEEEE. The CDR3, as DNA: TGTGCCAGCAGCTTGAACGAAGAGACCCAGTACTTC. It encodes CASSLNEETQYF.

The rearrangement joins TRBV4-2 to TRBJ1-3, with D tentatively TRBD1 (5 bases). Germline assignment: CDR1 LGHNA and CDR2 YNFKEQ. Trimming shortened V by 0 bases and J by 2 bases, and 11 bases separated the two germline ends. This CDR3 comprises 16 residues. The DNA for the CDR3 is TGTGCCAGCAGCCAAGAAGGTCCGGGGGCTGGAAACACCATATATTTT. Protein sequence: CASSQEGPGAGNTIYF.